This T cell receptor beta chain originates from a study of blood T cell repertoires in COVID-19. Across the whole study: The United States, Italy and Spain were the sources of the acute and convalescent COVID-19 samples. T cells, B-cell-depleted T cells, or PBMCs provided the cDNA or gDNA that served as material.

Germline-derived CDR1 and CDR2 are LNHDA and SQIVND (reference sequence). V lost 5 bases, J lost 6 bases, and 7 bases stayed unmatched. The CDR3 has 15 residues. Per the authors' pipeline: Counts of nucleated cells, estimated from reference gene primer amplification, were obtained. Clones were sequenced by immunoSEQ multiplex PCR, and TCRdb holds only the in-frame ones, with some missing. The V and J calls and clone size are taken from that table; D and trimming were inferred from the DNA. The profile shows a few hundred thousand clones, about 90% of them singletons. The material sequenced was peripheral blood. The J gene is TRBJ2-1, the V gene TRBV19; 10 bases are a match to TRBD1. This clonotype was obtained from a woman in her sixties or seventies with COVID-19, enrolled during active disease. CDR3 DNA sequence: TGTGCCAGTAGTGGCCGACAGGGGGCGGGCAATGAGCAGTTCTTC. Translated, it gives CASSGRQGAGNEQFF.